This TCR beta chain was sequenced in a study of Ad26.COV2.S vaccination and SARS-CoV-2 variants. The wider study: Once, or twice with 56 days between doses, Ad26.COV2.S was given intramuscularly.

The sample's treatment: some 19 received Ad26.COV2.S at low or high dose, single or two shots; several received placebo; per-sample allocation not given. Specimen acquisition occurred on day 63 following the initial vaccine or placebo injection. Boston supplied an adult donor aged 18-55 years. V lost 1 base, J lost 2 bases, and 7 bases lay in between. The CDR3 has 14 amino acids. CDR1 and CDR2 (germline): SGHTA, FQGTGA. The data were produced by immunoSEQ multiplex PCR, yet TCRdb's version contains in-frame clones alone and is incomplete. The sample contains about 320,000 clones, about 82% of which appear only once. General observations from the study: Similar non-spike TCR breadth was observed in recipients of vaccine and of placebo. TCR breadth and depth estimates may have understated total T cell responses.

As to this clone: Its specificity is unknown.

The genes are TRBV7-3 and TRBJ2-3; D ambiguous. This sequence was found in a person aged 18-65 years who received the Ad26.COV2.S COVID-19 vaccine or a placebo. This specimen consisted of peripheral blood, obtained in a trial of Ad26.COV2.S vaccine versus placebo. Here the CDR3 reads CASSLNSYTDTQYF. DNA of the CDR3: TGTGCCAGCAGCTTAAACTCTTACACAGATACGCAGTATTTT.